This record covers a single T cell receptor (beta chain). This clonotype appeared many times. The clone's antigen remains unknown. Base qualities are not provided; no much larger clone lies one nucleotide away. This sample stems from a study of T-cell reconstitution after alpha-beta-depleted transplantation in children (TCRdb year 2016). The study in broad terms: Using TCR repertoire profiling, the study quantitatively followed how T-cell immune reconstitution unfolded in children after TCRalphabeta/CD19-depleted allogeneic hematopoietic cell transplantation. General conclusions and limits of the study: Hyperexpanded clone frequencies declined over subsequent months; after one year, T-cell counts and TCRbeta diversity were mostly attributed to newly produced T cells. In some patients, high TCRbeta diversity at day 60 was attributed to recipient T cells and intrathymic progenitors that had survived conditioning. About two months after transplant, the apparently early recovery of alphabetaT-cell counts reportedly depended on just several hundred clones that had expanded rapidly and came from non-depleted graft cells.

The label giving this sample's time point can be read as: day 60 (about 2 months) after transplantation. The sample's treatment or condition, from its label and the paper: allogeneic hematopoietic cell transplantation with graft depleted of TCRalphabeta T cells and CD19 B cells. The transplant recipients were children given TCRalphabeta/CD19-depleted allogeneic hematopoietic cell grafts. The library was built by means of PCR. The listed sequencing device is Illumina HiSeq 2500. TCR library preparation used molecular barcoding, with unique molecular identifiers applied to normalize quantification of the TCRbeta repertoire. The public reads were quality trimmed at Q25 with fastp and then assembled into clones with MiXCR by TCRdb, keeping productive beta chains. Rows merge per CDR3 protein into single entries with the most common DNA and genes. This sample gives some 2,900 distinct CDR3 sequences in total; 28% of them show up just once. The leading ten clones occupy around 67% of the sample.

The germline V and J ends show losses of 5 bases and 1 base respectively, and no gene match explains 3 bases of the junction. From its cysteine to its phenylalanine, the CDR3 spans 15 amino acids. Only the CDR3 DNA is retained, 45 bases long and in frame from the first base. The TCR comes from a male patient aged 2 to 9 who had a stem cell transplant for acute myeloid leukemia, so the T cells may come from the graft donor. The sequence joins TRBV6-7 to TRBJ2-2, with 8 central nucleotides matching TRBD1. TRBV6-7 is classed as an ORF, of uncertain function. The source material was PBMCs, mostly from graft donor cells, sampled 60 days after TCRalphabeta/CD19-depleted stem cell transplant. The nucleotides are TGTGCCAGCAGTAGGGACAGGATGAACACCGGGGAGCTGTTTTTT. It is translated as CASSRDRMNTGELFF.